This is a list of T cell receptor beta chains from one sample in a study of T cells in localized non-small cell lung cancer. Produced via immunoSEQ multiplex PCR; TCRdb's table is partial and in-frame only. The sample holds 50,000 or so clones, under 85% seen once. This specimen consisted of peripheral blood, obtained before any cancer treatment. The origin of the receptors is a female donor of 60 years or more with stage II squamous cell lung carcinoma. Each CDR3 is given with its conserved first and last residue. Each record gives: J gene, clone size, V gene, D gene, CDR3 protein, CDR3 DNA. The D gene is left open where the match is weak. Clone size, where shown, is once, few, many, or a class for clones that have expanded.

j_call: TRBJ2-5
clone_size: .
v_call: TRBV5-4
d_call: .
cdr3_aa: CASTPARGETQYF
cdr3_nt: TGTGCCAGCACACCGGCAAGAGGCGAGACCCAGTACTTC

j_call: TRBJ2-3
clone_size: medium-sized
v_call: TRBV19
d_call: .
cdr3_aa: CASSIAGSTDTQYF
cdr3_nt: TGTGCCAGTAGTATTGCGGGGAGCACAGATACGCAGTATTTT

j_call: TRBJ1-5
clone_size: .
v_call: TRBV5-1
d_call: .
cdr3_aa: CASSLEGYQPQHF
cdr3_nt: TGCGCCAGCAGCTTGGAGGGGTATCAGCCCCAGCATTTT

j_call: TRBJ2-1
clone_size: few
v_call: TRBV10-1
d_call: .
cdr3_aa: CATSRDSLNEQFF
cdr3_nt: TGCGCCACTTCCCGGGACTCATTGAATGAGCAGTTCTTC

j_call: TRBJ1-2
clone_size: .
v_call: TRBV12-5
d_call: .
cdr3_aa: CASGLVLGARGYTF
cdr3_nt: TGTGCTAGTGGTTTGGTACTGGGGGCGCGGGGCTACACCTTC

j_call: TRBJ1-5
clone_size: few
v_call: TRBV19
d_call: .
cdr3_aa: CASKNGAAWLPQHF
cdr3_nt: TGTGCCAGTAAAAATGGGGCGGCCTGGTTGCCCCAGCATTTT

j_call: TRBJ2-1
clone_size: .
v_call: TRBV4-2
d_call: .
cdr3_aa: CASSQAGSGEQFF
cdr3_nt: TGTGCCAGCAGCCAAGCTGGGTCGGGGGAGCAGTTCTTC

j_call: TRBJ2-6
clone_size: .
v_call: TRBV6-4
d_call: .
cdr3_aa: CASSRSGQWLSGANVLTF
cdr3_nt: TGTGCCAGCAGTCGGTCTGGACAGTGGCTCTCTGGGGCCAACGTCCTGACTTTC

j_call: TRBJ1-3
clone_size: .
v_call: TRBV7-9
d_call: .
cdr3_aa: CASSLAGGSGNTIYF
cdr3_nt: TGTGCCAGCAGCTTAGCAGGGGGCTCTGGAAACACCATATATTTT

j_call: TRBJ2-1
clone_size: .
v_call: TRBV5-4
d_call: TRBD1
cdr3_aa: CASSADRAAYNEQFF
cdr3_nt: TGTGCCAGCAGCGCGGACAGGGCGGCGTACAATGAGCAGTTCTTC

j_call: TRBJ2-1
clone_size: .
v_call: TRBV18
d_call: TRBD1
cdr3_aa: CASSPRRQGDYNEQFF
cdr3_nt: TGTGCCAGCTCACCCCGAAGACAGGGGGACTACAATGAGCAGTTCTTC

j_call: TRBJ1-2
clone_size: .
v_call: TRBV7-9
d_call: .
cdr3_aa: CASRTVDSFYGYTF
cdr3_nt: TGTGCCAGCAGAACGGTTGATAGCTTCTATGGCTACACCTTC

j_call: TRBJ2-3
clone_size: .
v_call: TRBV7-2
d_call: .
cdr3_aa: CASSLYTGRTDTQYF
cdr3_nt: TGTGCCAGCAGCTTATACACGGGACGCACAGATACGCAGTATTTT

j_call: TRBJ1-2
clone_size: .
v_call: TRBV14
d_call: TRBD1
cdr3_aa: CASSHIPARGQLNGGYTF
cdr3_nt: TGTGCCAGCAGCCATATCCCTGCCCGGGGACAGCTTAACGGGGGCTACACCTTC

j_call: TRBJ2-4
clone_size: .
v_call: TRBV27
d_call: .
cdr3_aa: CAGLGLLAKNIQYF
cdr3_nt: TGTGCCGGACTTGGTCTCCTAGCCAAAAACATTCAGTACTTC

j_call: TRBJ1-5
clone_size: .
v_call: TRBV11-3
d_call: .
cdr3_aa: CASSLTRTSNQPQHF
cdr3_nt: TGTGCCAGCAGCCTGACACGGACTAGCAATCAGCCCCAGCATTTT

j_call: TRBJ2-7
clone_size: .
v_call: TRBV6-5
d_call: .
cdr3_aa: CASRVTLSYEQYF
cdr3_nt: TGTGCCAGCAGGGTAACCCTCTCCTACGAGCAGTACTTC

j_call: TRBJ1-1
clone_size: .
v_call: TRBV5-1
d_call: .
cdr3_aa: CASGDGDLLEAFF
cdr3_nt: TGCGCCAGCGGGGACGGGGATCTCCTTGAAGCTTTCTTT

j_call: TRBJ1-4
clone_size: once
v_call: TRBV6-6
d_call: TRBD1
cdr3_aa: CASSLQGPNEKLFF
cdr3_nt: TGTGCCAGCTCCCTACAGGGGCCTAATGAAAAACTGTTTTTT

j_call: TRBJ2-7
clone_size: .
v_call: TRBV6-1
d_call: .
cdr3_aa: CASSLYRDEYF
cdr3_nt: TGTGCCAGCAGTTTATACAGGGACGAGTACTTC

j_call: TRBJ2-7
clone_size: once
v_call: TRBV14
d_call: TRBD1
cdr3_aa: CASSLGTGGGYEQYF
cdr3_nt: TGTGCCAGCAGCCTCGGGACAGGGGGCGGGTACGAGCAGTACTTC

j_call: TRBJ2-2
clone_size: .
v_call: TRBV19
d_call: TRBD1
cdr3_aa: CASSRDRGLNTGELFF
cdr3_nt: TGTGCCAGTAGTAGGGACAGGGGACTTAACACCGGGGAGCTGTTTTTT

j_call: TRBJ2-5
clone_size: .
v_call: TRBV15
d_call: TRBD1
cdr3_aa: CATSRGRIGQGSETQYF
cdr3_nt: TGTGCCACCAGCAGAGGCAGAATTGGACAGGGGAGCGAGACCCAGTACTTC

j_call: TRBJ2-7
clone_size: .
v_call: TRBV21-1
d_call: .
cdr3_aa: CANSAGTGAYEQYF
cdr3_nt: TGTGCCAACTCAGCCGGGACAGGGGCCTACGAGCAGTACTTC

j_call: TRBJ2-7
clone_size: .
v_call: TRBV14
d_call: TRBD1
cdr3_aa: CASSHNLGQGALVSAEQYF
cdr3_nt: TGTGCCAGCAGCCACAACCTGGGACAGGGGGCTTTAGTATCTGCGGAGCAGTACTTC

j_call: TRBJ2-7
clone_size: .
v_call: TRBV21-1
d_call: .
cdr3_aa: CASSKVGPVTGSYEQYF
cdr3_nt: TGTGCCAGCAGCAAAGTAGGTCCGGTGACAGGGTCCTACGAGCAGTACTTC

j_call: TRBJ2-3
clone_size: .
v_call: TRBV2
d_call: .
cdr3_aa: CASGGLDYTQYF
cdr3_nt: TGTGCCAGCGGGGGTTTGGACTATACGCAGTATTTT

j_call: TRBJ1-3
clone_size: .
v_call: TRBV6-8
d_call: TRBD1
cdr3_aa: CASGGTGGRGNTIYF
cdr3_nt: TGTGCCAGCGGTGGGACAGGGGGCCGGGGAAACACCATATATTTT

j_call: TRBJ1-5
clone_size: once
v_call: TRBV2
d_call: .
cdr3_aa: CASSSGTNYNQPQHF
cdr3_nt: TGTGCCAGCAGTTCCGGGACGAACTACAATCAGCCCCAGCATTTT

j_call: TRBJ2-1
clone_size: medium-sized
v_call: TRBV7-2
d_call: TRBD2
cdr3_aa: CASSLGLAPNEQFF
cdr3_nt: TGTGCCAGCAGCTTAGGACTAGCGCCGAATGAGCAGTTCTTC

j_call: TRBJ2-7
clone_size: .
v_call: TRBV2
d_call: .
cdr3_aa: CASMRDPLYQQYF
cdr3_nt: .

j_call: TRBJ1-3
clone_size: .
v_call: TRBV7-9
d_call: TRBD1
cdr3_aa: CASSSSSGGSTIYF
cdr3_nt: TGTGCCAGCAGCTCGTCCTCAGGGGGCTCCACCATATATTTT

j_call: TRBJ1-6
clone_size: .
v_call: TRBV6-5
d_call: .
cdr3_aa: CASRPRRNYSPLHF
cdr3_nt: TGTGCCAGCAGGCCCCGACGGAACTATTCACCCCTCCACTTT

j_call: TRBJ1-3
clone_size: .
v_call: TRBV4-1
d_call: .
cdr3_aa: CASSQDRSSGNTIYF
cdr3_nt: TGCGCCAGCAGCCAAGACAGGAGCTCTGGAAACACCATATATTTT

j_call: TRBJ2-5
clone_size: .
v_call: TRBV6-5
d_call: TRBD1
cdr3_aa: CASSRTGMETQYF
cdr3_nt: TGTGCCAGCAGCCGGACAGGGATGGAGACCCAGTACTTC

j_call: TRBJ1-2
clone_size: .
v_call: TRBV7-2
d_call: .
cdr3_aa: CASSGRTAYYGYTF
cdr3_nt: TGTGCCAGCAGCGGTCGGACAGCTTACTATGGCTACACCTTC

j_call: TRBJ1-1
clone_size: once
v_call: TRBV7-8
d_call: .
cdr3_aa: CASSLAGTNTEAFF
cdr3_nt: TGTGCCAGCAGCTTAGCAGGGACGAACACTGAAGCTTTCTTT

j_call: TRBJ2-5
clone_size: .
v_call: TRBV28
d_call: .
cdr3_aa: CASRPGHFRQTQYF
cdr3_nt: TGTGCCAGCAGGCCGGGACACTTCAGGCAGACCCAGTACTTC

j_call: TRBJ1-1
clone_size: .
v_call: TRBV11-3
d_call: .
cdr3_aa: CASSFKWGAEAFF
cdr3_nt: TGTGCCAGCAGTTTCAAATGGGGGGCTGAAGCTTTCTTT

j_call: TRBJ1-5
clone_size: .
v_call: TRBV5-1
d_call: .
cdr3_aa: CASSLDGNQPQHF
cdr3_nt: TGCGCCAGCAGCTTGGACGGCAATCAGCCCCAGCATTTT

j_call: TRBJ1-2
clone_size: .
v_call: TRBV19
d_call: TRBD1
cdr3_aa: CASSASGQGFGYTF
cdr3_nt: TGTGCCAGTAGCGCGTCGGGACAGGGGTTTGGCTACACCTTC

j_call: TRBJ1-2
clone_size: .
v_call: TRBV5-6
d_call: TRBD1
cdr3_aa: CASSFGGQTAGGYTF
cdr3_nt: TGTGCCAGCAGCTTCGGGGGACAGACGGCTGGTGGCTACACCTTC

j_call: TRBJ2-3
clone_size: .
v_call: TRBV27
d_call: .
cdr3_aa: CASSSRRAFTDTQYF
cdr3_nt: TGTGCCAGCAGTTCCCGACGGGCCTTCACAGATACGCAGTATTTT

j_call: TRBJ1-2
clone_size: .
v_call: TRBV7-8
d_call: .
cdr3_aa: CASSLAGRGLYGYTF
cdr3_nt: TGTGCCAGCAGCTTAGCAGGTCGGGGTCTCTATGGCTACACCTTC

j_call: TRBJ2-7
clone_size: .
v_call: TRBV2
d_call: .
cdr3_aa: CASNRQRGRSGEQYF
cdr3_nt: TGTGCCAGCAACCGGCAGCGAGGCCGCTCGGGTGAGCAGTACTTC